The rows below give T cell receptor beta chains drawn from one sample of a study of beta chain features in type 1 diabetes. Data came from immunoSEQ multiplex PCR; TCRdb stores just in-frame clones and leaves some out. The sample lists 310,000 or so clones, 9.5% to 12% occurring once. The sequenced material came from naive CD4+ T cells from blood. The origin of the receptors is a woman in her 30s in good health. Both conserved end residues are part of each CDR3. Fields, in order: CDR3 DNA, CDR3 protein, V gene, D gene, clone size, J gene. D genes are given only for firm matches. Rows may omit the clone size; those that give it use once, few, many or a size class.

DNA: TGCGCCAGCAGCTTGGCCCGGAGCGGGAGGGCCCTCGGTGAGCAGTTCTTC
CDR3: CASSLARSGRALGEQFF
V: TRBV5-1
D: TRBD2
size: -
J: TRBJ2-1

DNA: TGTGCCAGCAGTTTCGGACTGTGGACAGGGGGCACCGGGGAGCTGTTTTTT
CDR3: CASSFGLWTGGTGELFF
V: TRBV28
D: TRBD1
size: few
J: TRBJ2-2

DNA: TGTGCCAGCAGCTTGGCGGGAACCACAGATACGCAGTATTTT
CDR3: CASSLAGTTDTQYF
V: TRBV5-4
D: -
size: -
J: TRBJ2-3

DNA: TGTGCCAGCAGTAACGGGGGGAGCCGGGTTAGCAATCAGCCCCAGCATTTT
CDR3: CASSNGGSRVSNQPQHF
V: TRBV27
D: -
size: few
J: TRBJ1-5

DNA: TGCGCCAGCAGCCCCCCACAGGGATTAGATGAGCAGTTCTTC
CDR3: CASSPPQGLDEQFF
V: TRBV5-1
D: -
size: few
J: TRBJ2-1

DNA: TGCGCCAGCAGCCCGGGGACTAGCGGTTACAATGAGCAGTTCTTC
CDR3: CASSPGTSGYNEQFF
V: TRBV5-1
D: TRBD2
size: -
J: TRBJ2-1

DNA: TGTGCCAGCAGCCCGACCTCAGGGTTACACACTGAAGCTTTCTTT
CDR3: CASSPTSGLHTEAFF
V: TRBV7-3
D: -
size: -
J: TRBJ1-1

DNA: TGTGCCAGCAGCTTGGGGACAGGGGGCGTTGAGCAGTACTTC
CDR3: CASSLGTGGVEQYF
V: TRBV5-4
D: TRBD1
size: few
J: TRBJ2-7

DNA: TGTGCCAGCAGCCAAGGGACAGTCCCATTCAACACCATATATTTT
CDR3: CASSQGTVPFNTIYF
V: TRBV4-2
D: -
size: few
J: TRBJ1-3

DNA: TGTGCCAGCAGTGCCCGGACAGGGGTGGTAGTTGGCTATGGCTACACCTTC
CDR3: CASSARTGVVVGYGYTF
V: TRBV27
D: TRBD1
size: few
J: TRBJ1-2

DNA: TGTGCCGGCGGGGTAGCTCTGACCTACGAGCAGTACTTC
CDR3: CAGGVALTYEQYF
V: TRBV2
D: -
size: few
J: TRBJ2-7

DNA: TGTGCCAGCTCAGGGACAGGGGGCGGAGAGAATGAGCAGTTCTTC
CDR3: CASSGTGGGENEQFF
V: TRBV6-4
D: TRBD1
size: -
J: TRBJ2-1

DNA: TGTGCCAGCAGCTCGCCACAGGGGGCGGACGAGCAGTACTTC
CDR3: CASSSPQGADEQYF
V: TRBV7-2
D: TRBD1
size: few
J: TRBJ2-7

DNA: TGTGCCAGTGAAGGGCTGAGACAGGGTAGCCCGAACACCGGGGAGCTGTTTTTT
CDR3: CASEGLRQGSPNTGELFF
V: TRBV4-2
D: TRBD1
size: few
J: TRBJ2-2

DNA: TGTGCCAGCAGATCGCGCCGCACCCAGGCTTACGAGCAGTACTTC
CDR3: CASRSRRTQAYEQYF
V: TRBV11-2
D: -
size: few
J: TRBJ2-7

DNA: TGTGCCACCAGCAGAGATCGAGATCAGCCCCAGCATTTT
CDR3: CATSRDRDQPQHF
V: TRBV15
D: -
size: few
J: TRBJ1-5

DNA: TGTGCCAGCAGCTACGGGACTAGCGGTAGGCAGGAGCAGTTCTTC
CDR3: CASSYGTSGRQEQFF
V: TRBV9
D: TRBD2
size: -
J: TRBJ2-1

DNA: TGCGCCAGCAGCGGGACAATCGGTGACTATGGCTACACCTTC
CDR3: CASSGTIGDYGYTF
V: TRBV5-1
D: -
size: -
J: TRBJ1-2

DNA: TGTGCCAGCAACGCTAACAATGAGCAGTTCTTC
CDR3: CASNANNEQFF
V: TRBV25-1
D: -
size: few
J: TRBJ2-1

DNA: TGTGCCACCAGCAACGACAGGGGTGAAAAACTGTTTTTT
CDR3: CATSNDRGEKLFF
V: TRBV15
D: TRBD1
size: few
J: TRBJ1-4

DNA: TGTGCCATCGGCAAGACTAGCGCTCACCAAGAGACCCAGTACTTC
CDR3: CAIGKTSAHQETQYF
V: TRBV10-3
D: TRBD2
size: -
J: TRBJ2-5

DNA: TGTGCCAGTAGGAATTCAGGGGCGAACACTGAAGCTTTCTTT
CDR3: CASRNSGANTEAFF
V: TRBV2
D: -
size: -
J: TRBJ1-1

DNA: TGCAGTGCTACTGAGGAGACCCAGTACTTC
CDR3: CSATEETQYF
V: TRBV20-1
D: -
size: -
J: TRBJ2-5

DNA: TGTGCCAGCAGCGGACAAGCCTCCTCGGGCTATGGCTACACCTTC
CDR3: CASSGQASSGYGYTF
V: TRBV7-9
D: -
size: -
J: TRBJ1-2

DNA: TGTGCCAGCAGTTCTGGACAGGGGAATGAAAAACTGTTTTTT
CDR3: CASSSGQGNEKLFF
V: TRBV28
D: TRBD1
size: -
J: TRBJ1-4

DNA: TGCAGCGTAGGACTCTACTCTGGAAACACCATATATTTT
CDR3: CSVGLYSGNTIYF
V: TRBV29-1
D: -
size: few
J: TRBJ1-3

DNA: TGTGCCAGCAGTAGGGAGGGAGTGAGCACTGAAGCTTTCTTT
CDR3: CASSREGVSTEAFF
V: TRBV6-1
D: -
size: -
J: TRBJ1-1

DNA: TGTGCCAGCAGTTACCTAGCGGGGTACGTCGATGAGCAGTTCTTC
CDR3: CASSYLAGYVDEQFF
V: TRBV6-5
D: TRBD2
size: few
J: TRBJ2-1

DNA: TGTGCCAGCAGCTTAGTTCGGACCGACAGGGGAGAAAAACTGTTTTTT
CDR3: CASSLVRTDRGEKLFF
V: TRBV7-9
D: TRBD1
size: few
J: TRBJ1-4

DNA: TGTGCCAGTTCACTAGCGGGATCTGGGGATACGCAGTATTTT
CDR3: CASSLAGSGDTQYF
V: TRBV19
D: TRBD2
size: -
J: TRBJ2-3

DNA: TGCGCCAGCAGCCAAGAGGGGCGGTCTGGGGCCAACGTCCTGACTTTC
CDR3: CASSQEGRSGANVLTF
V: TRBV4-3
D: -
size: -
J: TRBJ2-6

DNA: TGTGCCAGCAGTTCTCTACCGGGACTAGCGGGGAAAAGCTCCTACAATGAGCAGTTCTTC
CDR3: CASSSLPGLAGKSSYNEQFF
V: TRBV28
D: TRBD2
size: -
J: TRBJ2-1

DNA: TGTGCCAGCTCACCAACCCGGGACAGTAACTATGGCTACACCTTC
CDR3: CASSPTRDSNYGYTF
V: TRBV18
D: TRBD1
size: few
J: TRBJ1-2

DNA: TGTGCCAGCAGTTTAGGGACTAGACCCTCCTCAGATACGCAGTATTTT
CDR3: CASSLGTRPSSDTQYF
V: TRBV28
D: TRBD2
size: -
J: TRBJ2-3

DNA: TGTGCCAGCAGCTTAGGCAGTGTAAGGTACTTC
CDR3: CASSLGSVRYF
V: TRBV7-2
D: -
size: few
J: TRBJ2-7

DNA: TGTGCCAGCTCACCCCTTGGCCCCTCGCAGGACGAGCAGTACTTC
CDR3: CASSPLGPSQDEQYF
V: TRBV18
D: -
size: few
J: TRBJ2-7

DNA: TGTGCCAGCAGCCGATCTAGGCTAACTAGCACAGATACGCAGTATTTT
CDR3: CASSRSRLTSTDTQYF
V: TRBV7-2
D: -
size: -
J: TRBJ2-3

DNA: TGTGCCAGCAGCTTGGGGGGACAGGGGTCCGACGAGCAGTACTTC
CDR3: CASSLGGQGSDEQYF
V: TRBV5-4
D: TRBD1
size: -
J: TRBJ2-7

DNA: TGTGCCAGTAGTTTTCTCGGGACAGGGGTTTTGGATGAGCAGTTCTTC
CDR3: CASSFLGTGVLDEQFF
V: TRBV19
D: TRBD1
size: few
J: TRBJ2-1

DNA: TGTGCCAGCAGCTTTTTTTCGGCGGGGGGAATAGAGACCCAGTACTTC
CDR3: CASSFFSAGGIETQYF
V: TRBV5-4
D: TRBD2
size: few
J: TRBJ2-5

DNA: TGTGCCATCAGTCAGCGGGAGGGTGGCACCGGGGAGCTGTTTTTT
CDR3: CAISQREGGTGELFF
V: TRBV10-3
D: TRBD2
size: few
J: TRBJ2-2

DNA: TGTGCCAGCAGTCCGACGGCAGGGGCTTATGGCTACACCTTC
CDR3: CASSPTAGAYGYTF
V: TRBV28
D: -
size: -
J: TRBJ1-2

DNA: TGCGCCAGCAGCTTTGAGGTGGGGCCGGAGACCCAGTACTTC
CDR3: CASSFEVGPETQYF
V: TRBV5-1
D: -
size: few
J: TRBJ2-5

DNA: TGTGCCAGCAGTCGGGGACAGCTGATGAACACTGAAGCTTTCTTT
CDR3: CASSRGQLMNTEAFF
V: TRBV28
D: TRBD1
size: -
J: TRBJ1-1

DNA: TGTGCCAGCAGTGGCCGGGACAGGGGGTACTACGAGCAGTACTTC
CDR3: CASSGRDRGYYEQYF
V: TRBV6-1
D: TRBD1
size: few
J: TRBJ2-7

DNA: TGTGCCAGCAGTGGACCCGGGACAGGGCGCTACGAGCAGTACTTC
CDR3: CASSGPGTGRYEQYF
V: TRBV28
D: TRBD1
size: few
J: TRBJ2-7

DNA: TGTGCCAGCAGTTTACCCGGACAACGCACCGGGGAGCTGTTTTTT
CDR3: CASSLPGQRTGELFF
V: TRBV28
D: -
size: few
J: TRBJ2-2

DNA: TGTGCCAGCAGCGTCGCAGGGACCTACGAGCAGTACTTC
CDR3: CASSVAGTYEQYF
V: TRBV7-2
D: -
size: -
J: TRBJ2-7

DNA: TGCGCCAGCAGCCAAGATGTGGGGCCCGGCAGGGAGCAGTTCTTC
CDR3: CASSQDVGPGREQFF
V: TRBV4-3
D: -
size: -
J: TRBJ2-1